These T cell receptor beta chains were read from a single sample in a study of T cell responses to AZD1222 COVID-19 vaccine. Method: immunoSEQ multiplex PCR; TCRdb's copy keeps in-frame clones and lacks some. The sample contains around 120,000 clones, roughly 88% of which appear only once. The sequenced sample was peripheral blood, obtained on day 0 of MenACWY control vaccination. These receptors were obtained from an adult in good health. Both conserved end residues are part of each CDR3. The order of the fields is V gene, J gene, D gene, CDR3 protein. The D gene is left open where the match is weak.

v_gene: TRBV6-5
j_gene: TRBJ1-5
d_gene: NA
CDR3aa: CASSYGAGNKPQHF

v_gene: TRBV7-6
j_gene: TRBJ1-5
d_gene: NA
CDR3aa: CASSLGGEGGQPQHF

v_gene: TRBV7-6
j_gene: TRBJ2-7
d_gene: NA
CDR3aa: CASTPVGGLREQYF

v_gene: TRBV11-2
j_gene: TRBJ1-1
d_gene: NA
CDR3aa: CASSAQMNTEAFF

v_gene: TRBV3-1/TRBV3-2
j_gene: TRBJ1-2
d_gene: TRBD1
CDR3aa: CASSGTGKWNGYTF

v_gene: TRBV11-3
j_gene: TRBJ1-5
d_gene: TRBD1
CDR3aa: CASSLIGTGVAYSNQPQHF

v_gene: TRBV6-2/TRBV6-3
j_gene: TRBJ2-1
d_gene: TRBD2
CDR3aa: CASSRRGGSYNEQFF

v_gene: TRBV29-1
j_gene: TRBJ1-6
d_gene: NA
CDR3aa: CSVEGEGSSYNSPLHF

v_gene: TRBV6-5
j_gene: TRBJ1-1
d_gene: NA
CDR3aa: CASSYWDTEAFF

v_gene: TRBV21-1
j_gene: TRBJ2-1
d_gene: NA
CDR3aa: CASSRGTSFHNEQFF

v_gene: TRBV27
j_gene: TRBJ2-1
d_gene: NA
CDR3aa: CASSPIGAPIYNEQFF

v_gene: TRBV6-1
j_gene: TRBJ2-1
d_gene: TRBD2
CDR3aa: CASSEGGRSYNEQFF

v_gene: TRBV4-3
j_gene: TRBJ2-1
d_gene: NA
CDR3aa: CASSQLQGSSYNEQFF

v_gene: TRBV5-6
j_gene: TRBJ2-7
d_gene: TRBD1
CDR3aa: CASTQPGQALSEQYF

v_gene: TRBV2
j_gene: TRBJ1-4
d_gene: NA
CDR3aa: CASTGGGNEKLFF

v_gene: TRBV4-3
j_gene: TRBJ2-1
d_gene: TRBD1
CDR3aa: CASSQDQLGQGYNEQFF

v_gene: TRBV5-1
j_gene: TRBJ2-7
d_gene: TRBD2
CDR3aa: CASSLGGSGGSLEQYF

v_gene: TRBV5-1
j_gene: TRBJ1-2
d_gene: TRBD1
CDR3aa: CASSSGTGAYGYTF

v_gene: TRBV5-6
j_gene: TRBJ2-1
d_gene: NA
CDR3aa: CASSLSAGRNEQFF

v_gene: TRBV7-2
j_gene: TRBJ1-3
d_gene: NA
CDR3aa: CASSLVGGYSGNTIYF

v_gene: TRBV18
j_gene: TRBJ1-1
d_gene: TRBD1
CDR3aa: CASSPRDRALLNTEAFF

v_gene: TRBV29-1
j_gene: TRBJ2-6
d_gene: NA
CDR3aa: CSVDSGAGANVLTF

v_gene: TRBV7-7
j_gene: TRBJ2-2
d_gene: NA
CDR3aa: CASSLRPGVNTGELFF

v_gene: TRBV11-2
j_gene: TRBJ1-1
d_gene: NA
CDR3aa: CASSFRGVVNTEAFF

v_gene: TRBV11-2
j_gene: TRBJ2-7
d_gene: TRBD1
CDR3aa: CASSSRDRGTWEQYF

v_gene: TRBV4-2
j_gene: TRBJ1-6
d_gene: TRBD1
CDR3aa: CASSQAGQGGSPLHF